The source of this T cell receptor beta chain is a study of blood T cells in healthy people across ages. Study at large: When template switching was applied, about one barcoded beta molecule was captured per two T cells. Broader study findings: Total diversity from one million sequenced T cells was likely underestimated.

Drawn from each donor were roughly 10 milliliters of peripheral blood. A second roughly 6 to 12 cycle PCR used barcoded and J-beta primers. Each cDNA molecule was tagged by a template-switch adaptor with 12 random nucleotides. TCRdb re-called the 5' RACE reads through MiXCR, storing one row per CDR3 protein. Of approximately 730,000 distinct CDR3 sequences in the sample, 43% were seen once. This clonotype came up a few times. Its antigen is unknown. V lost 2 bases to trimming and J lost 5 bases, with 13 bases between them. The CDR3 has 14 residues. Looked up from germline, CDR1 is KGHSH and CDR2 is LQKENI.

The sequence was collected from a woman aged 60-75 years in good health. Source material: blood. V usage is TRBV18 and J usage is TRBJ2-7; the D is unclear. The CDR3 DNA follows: TGTGCCAGCTCACCAAGACGGACCAACGACGAGCAGTACTTC. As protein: CASSPRRTNDEQYF.